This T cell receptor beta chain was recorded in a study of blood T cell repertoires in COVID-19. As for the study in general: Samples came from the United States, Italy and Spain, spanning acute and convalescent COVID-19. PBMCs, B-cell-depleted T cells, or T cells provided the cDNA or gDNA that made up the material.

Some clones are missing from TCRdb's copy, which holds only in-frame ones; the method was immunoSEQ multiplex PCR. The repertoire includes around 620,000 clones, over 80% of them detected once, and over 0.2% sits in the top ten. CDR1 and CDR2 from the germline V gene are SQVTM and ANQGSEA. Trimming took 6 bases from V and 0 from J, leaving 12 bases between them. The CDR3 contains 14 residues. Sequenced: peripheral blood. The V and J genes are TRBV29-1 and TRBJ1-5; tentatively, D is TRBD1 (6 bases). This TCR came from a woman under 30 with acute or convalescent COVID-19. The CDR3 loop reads CSVPTGNSNQPQHF. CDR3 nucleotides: TGCAGCGTGCCGACAGGTAATAGCAATCAGCCCCAGCATTTT.